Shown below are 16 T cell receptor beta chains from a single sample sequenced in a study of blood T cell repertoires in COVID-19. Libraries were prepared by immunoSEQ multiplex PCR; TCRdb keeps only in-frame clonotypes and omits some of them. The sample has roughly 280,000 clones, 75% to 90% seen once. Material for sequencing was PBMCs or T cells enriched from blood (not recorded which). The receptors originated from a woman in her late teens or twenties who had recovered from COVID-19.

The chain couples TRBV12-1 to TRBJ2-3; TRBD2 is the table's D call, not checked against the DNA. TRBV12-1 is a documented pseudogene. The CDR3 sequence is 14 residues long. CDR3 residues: CASSLEEGLDTQYF. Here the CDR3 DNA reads TGTGCCAGCAGCCTCGAGGAGGGATTGGATACGCAGTATTTT.

The CDR3 sequence is CASSPYPPGAGMEQYF. CDR3 bases: TGCGCCAGCAGCCCCTACCCCCCAGGGGCCGGGATGGAGCAGTACTTC. The rearrangement joins TRBV5-1 to TRBJ2-7; D may be TRBD1 (6 bases). The CDR3 has 16 amino acids. Germline values: CDR1 SGHRS, CDR2 YFSETQ. Trimming took off 4 bases at V and 7 bases at J, with 24 bases between the two ends.

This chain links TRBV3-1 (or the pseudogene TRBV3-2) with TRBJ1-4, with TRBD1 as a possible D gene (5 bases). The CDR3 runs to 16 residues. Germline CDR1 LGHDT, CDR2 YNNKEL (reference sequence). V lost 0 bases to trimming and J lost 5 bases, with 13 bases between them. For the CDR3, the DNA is TGTGCCAGCAGCCAAGATTGGAAGGGGCTAAATGAAAAACTGTTTTTT. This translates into CASSQDWKGLNEKLFF.

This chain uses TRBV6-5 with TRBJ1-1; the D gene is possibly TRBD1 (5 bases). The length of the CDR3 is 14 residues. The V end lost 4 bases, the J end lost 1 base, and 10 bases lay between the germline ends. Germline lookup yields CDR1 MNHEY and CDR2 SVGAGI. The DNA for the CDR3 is TGTGCCAGCAGTTGGGGGGGGAGGAACACTGAAGCTTTCTTT. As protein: CASSWGGRNTEAFF.

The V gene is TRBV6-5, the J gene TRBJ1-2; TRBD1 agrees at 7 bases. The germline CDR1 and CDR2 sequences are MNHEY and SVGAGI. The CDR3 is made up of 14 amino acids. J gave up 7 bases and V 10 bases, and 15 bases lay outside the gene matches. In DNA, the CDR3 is TGTGCCACCCGACCCGACAGGGTTACTTTTGGCTACACCTTC. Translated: CATRPDRVTFGYTF.

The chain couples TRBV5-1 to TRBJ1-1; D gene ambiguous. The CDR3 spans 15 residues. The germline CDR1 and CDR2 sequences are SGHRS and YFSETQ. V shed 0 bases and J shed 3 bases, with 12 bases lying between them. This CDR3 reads CASSLDGGGDTEAFF. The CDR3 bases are TGCGCCAGCAGCTTGGACGGCGGAGGTGACACTGAAGCTTTCTTT.

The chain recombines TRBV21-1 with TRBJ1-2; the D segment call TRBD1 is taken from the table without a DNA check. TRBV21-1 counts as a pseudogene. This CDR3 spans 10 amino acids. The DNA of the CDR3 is TGTGCCAGCAGCAAAAGCCGCAGGGGCTTC. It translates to CASSKSRRGF.

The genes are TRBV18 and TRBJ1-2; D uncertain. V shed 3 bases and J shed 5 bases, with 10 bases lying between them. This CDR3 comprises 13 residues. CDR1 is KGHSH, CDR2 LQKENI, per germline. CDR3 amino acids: CASSPTENYGYTF. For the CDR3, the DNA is TGTGCCAGCTCACCTACAGAGAATTATGGCTACACCTTC. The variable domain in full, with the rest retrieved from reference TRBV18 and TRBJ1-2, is NAGVMQNPRHLVRRRGQEARLRCSPMKGHSHVYWYRQLPEEGLKFMVYLQKENIIDESGMPKERFSAEFPKEGPSILRIQQVVRGDSAAYFCASSPTENYGYTFGSGTRLTVV.

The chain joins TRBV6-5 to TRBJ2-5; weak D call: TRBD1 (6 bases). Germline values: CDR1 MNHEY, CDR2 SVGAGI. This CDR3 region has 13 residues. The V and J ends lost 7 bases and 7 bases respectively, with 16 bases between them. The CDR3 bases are TGTGCCAGCAAGGCAGGGGTTGTGGGGACCCAGTACTTC. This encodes CASKAGVVGTQYF.

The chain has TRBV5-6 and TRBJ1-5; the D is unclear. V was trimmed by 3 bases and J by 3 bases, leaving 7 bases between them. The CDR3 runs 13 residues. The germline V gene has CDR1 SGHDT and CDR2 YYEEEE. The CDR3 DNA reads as TGTGCCAGCAGCTCAGGATTCAATCAGCCCCAGCATTTT. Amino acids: CASSSGFNQPQHF.

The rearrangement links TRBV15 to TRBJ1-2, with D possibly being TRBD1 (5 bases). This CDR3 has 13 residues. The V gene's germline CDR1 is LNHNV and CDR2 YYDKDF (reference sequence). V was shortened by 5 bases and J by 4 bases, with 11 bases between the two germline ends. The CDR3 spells CATSGGGTYGYTF. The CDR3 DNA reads TGTGCCACCAGCGGGGGGGGAACCTATGGCTACACCTTC.

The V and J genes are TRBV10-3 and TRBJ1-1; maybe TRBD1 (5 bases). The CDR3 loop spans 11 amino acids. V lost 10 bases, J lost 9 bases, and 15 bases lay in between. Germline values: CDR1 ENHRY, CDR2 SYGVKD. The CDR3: CATGGEDKAFF. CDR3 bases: TGTGCCACCGGGGGGGAAGATAAAGCTTTCTTT.

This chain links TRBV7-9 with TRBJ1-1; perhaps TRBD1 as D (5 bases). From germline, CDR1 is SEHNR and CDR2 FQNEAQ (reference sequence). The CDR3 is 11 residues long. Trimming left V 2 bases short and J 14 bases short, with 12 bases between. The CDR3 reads CASSLIREDFF. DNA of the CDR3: TGTGCCAGCAGCTTAATCAGGGAGGACTTCTTT. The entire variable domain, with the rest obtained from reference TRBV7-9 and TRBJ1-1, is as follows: DTGVSQNPRHKITKRGQNVTFRCDPISEHNRLYWYRQTLGQGPEFLTYFQNEAQLEKSRLLSDRFSAERPKGSFSTLEIQRTEQGDSAMYLCASSLIREDFFGQGTRLTVV.

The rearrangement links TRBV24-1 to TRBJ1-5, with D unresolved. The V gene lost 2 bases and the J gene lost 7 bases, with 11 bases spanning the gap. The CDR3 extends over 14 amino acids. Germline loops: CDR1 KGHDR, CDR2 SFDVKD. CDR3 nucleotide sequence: TGTGCCACCAGTGATTCCGGGTACAACCAGCCCCAGCATTTT. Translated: CATSDSGYNQPQHF.

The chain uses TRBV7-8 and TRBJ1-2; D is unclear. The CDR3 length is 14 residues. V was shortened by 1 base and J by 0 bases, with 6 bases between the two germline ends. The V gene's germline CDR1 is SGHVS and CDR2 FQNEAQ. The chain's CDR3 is CASSLGLSNYGYTF. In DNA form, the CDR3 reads TGTGCCAGCAGCTTAGGTCTTTCTAACTATGGCTACACCTTC. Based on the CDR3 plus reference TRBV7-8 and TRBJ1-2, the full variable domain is GAGVSQSPRYKVAKRGQDVALRCDPISGHVSLFWYQQALGQGPEFLTYFQNEAQLDKSGLPSDRFFAERPEGSVSTLKIQRTQQEDSAVYLCASSLGLSNYGYTFGSGTRLTVV.

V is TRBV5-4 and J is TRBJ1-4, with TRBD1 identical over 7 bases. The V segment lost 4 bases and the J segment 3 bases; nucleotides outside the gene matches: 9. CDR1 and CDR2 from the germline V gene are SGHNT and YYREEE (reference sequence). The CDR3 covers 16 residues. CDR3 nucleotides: TGTGCCAGCAGCACAAGACAGGGACACGCTAATGAAAAACTGTTTTTT. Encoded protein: CASSTRQGHANEKLFF.